This T cell receptor beta chain was sequenced during a study of blood T cell repertoires in COVID-19. Study-wide context: Sites in the United States, Italy and Spain provided acute and convalescent COVID-19 samples. Nucleic acid was either cDNA or gDNA, and it came from T cells, B-cell-depleted T cells, or PBMCs.

Only in-frame clones appear in the TCRdb table, and some are missing; sequencing was by immunoSEQ multiplex PCR. The sample holds approximately 50,000 clones; 90% are singletons and the top ten take 3.9%. V was clipped by 7 bases and J by 0 bases; unmatched bases: 4. Germline loops: CDR1 SNHLY, CDR2 FYNNEI. The CDR3 runs 15 residues. The receptor's source is a human donor in a cohort sampled during active COVID-19. Sequencing used peripheral blood. This rearrangement joins TRBV2 to TRBJ2-2; 8 nucleotides line up with TRBD2. CDR3: CASNPAGANTGELFF. As DNA, the CDR3 is TGTGCCAGCAACCCAGCGGGAGCGAACACCGGGGAGCTGTTTTTT.